These T cell receptor beta chains were read from a single sample in a study of response to subunit inactivated influenza vaccine. TCRdb recomputed calls from the RT-PCR reads with MiXCR, one row per CDR3 protein. The table lists hundreds of thousands of distinct CDR3 sequences, 14% of them singletons. Material: PBMCs from blood, obtained around 14 days before vaccination. These receptors were collected from a man aged 45-60 years who received an inactivated influenza vaccine. Each CDR3 is given with its conserved first and last residue. Each record gives: D gene, clone size, J gene, V gene, CDR3 DNA, CDR3 protein. A D gene is named only where the DNA matches it firmly. Not every row has a clone size; where given, it reads once, few, many or a size class.

d_call: TRBD2; clone_size: many; j_call: TRBJ2-1; v_call: TRBV7-2; cdr3_nt: TGTGCCAGCAGCTTAGGCGGGAGTCAGCATGAGCAGTTCTTC; cdr3_aa: CASSLGGSQHEQFF
d_call: TRBD2; clone_size: few; j_call: TRBJ2-3; v_call: TRBV9; cdr3_nt: TGTGCCAGCAGCCTGACTAGCGGGAACCCAGATACGCAGTATTTT; cdr3_aa: CASSLTSGNPDTQYF
d_call: -; clone_size: -; j_call: TRBJ2-1; v_call: TRBV4-3; cdr3_nt: TGCGCCAGCAGCCAAGAATACGGGAGCTCCTACAATGAGCAGTTCTTC; cdr3_aa: CASSQEYGSSYNEQFF
d_call: TRBD1; clone_size: few; j_call: TRBJ2-1; v_call: TRBV4-2; cdr3_nt: TGTGCCAGCAGCCAACAACAGGGGAATGAGCAGTTCTTC; cdr3_aa: CASSQQQGNEQFF
d_call: TRBD2; clone_size: -; j_call: TRBJ2-5; v_call: TRBV4-2; cdr3_nt: TGTGCCAGCAGCCAAGTAGCGGGCCAACAAGAGACCCAGTACTTC; cdr3_aa: CASSQVAGQQETQYF
d_call: TRBD1; clone_size: few; j_call: TRBJ2-1; v_call: TRBV5-6; cdr3_nt: TGTGCCAGCAGCTACAGGGGGCGCAACGTTTGGGATGAGCAGTTCTTC; cdr3_aa: CASSYRGRNVWDEQFF
d_call: TRBD2; clone_size: -; j_call: TRBJ2-3; v_call: TRBV13; cdr3_nt: TGTGCCAGCAGCTTAATTTCCTCCGTGACTAGCGGTTTCACAGATACGCAGTATTTT; cdr3_aa: CASSLISSVTSGFTDTQYF
d_call: TRBD2; clone_size: few; j_call: TRBJ2-3; v_call: TRBV10-3; cdr3_nt: TGTGCCATCAGGGAAACAAGAGCGGGGCTGAGCACAGATACGCAGTATTTT; cdr3_aa: CAIRETRAGLSTDTQYF
d_call: -; clone_size: many; j_call: TRBJ2-3; v_call: TRBV29-1; cdr3_nt: TGCAGCGTTGCCCGGGGGAGAGCAGATACGCAGTATTTT; cdr3_aa: CSVARGRADTQYF
d_call: -; clone_size: few; j_call: TRBJ1-4; v_call: TRBV11-2; cdr3_nt: TGTGCCAGCAGCTTAGTTTACGGCAGTAATGAAAAACTGTTTTTT; cdr3_aa: CASSLVYGSNEKLFF
d_call: -; clone_size: many; j_call: TRBJ2-1; v_call: TRBV5-1; cdr3_nt: TGCGCCAGCAGCTTGGACAGCTTCAATGAGCAGTTCTTC; cdr3_aa: CASSLDSFNEQFF
d_call: TRBD1; clone_size: few; j_call: TRBJ1-5; v_call: TRBV20-1; cdr3_nt: TGCAGTGCTAGAGATCTGGGCAGGGGGGATCAGCCCCAGCATTTT; cdr3_aa: CSARDLGRGDQPQHF
d_call: TRBD2; clone_size: -; j_call: TRBJ2-1; v_call: TRBV6-5; cdr3_nt: TGTGCCAGCAGTTACCCCCCGATTGGCGGGAGGGCGGAGCAGTTCTTC; cdr3_aa: CASSYPPIGGRAEQFF
d_call: TRBD2; clone_size: many; j_call: TRBJ2-1; v_call: TRBV3-1; cdr3_nt: TGTGCCAGCAGCGTGGGACTAGCGATCTCCTACAATGAGCAGTTCTTC; cdr3_aa: CASSVGLAISYNEQFF
d_call: -; clone_size: -; j_call: TRBJ2-2; v_call: TRBV6-5; cdr3_nt: TGTGCCAGCAGTTACATGGCCAGTAACACCGGGGAGCTGTTTTTT; cdr3_aa: CASSYMASNTGELFF
d_call: TRBD1; clone_size: many; j_call: TRBJ1-5; v_call: TRBV19; cdr3_nt: TGTGCCAGTACCCCGTCCAGGGGGCCGGATCAGCCCCAGCATTTT; cdr3_aa: CASTPSRGPDQPQHF
d_call: TRBD1; clone_size: few; j_call: TRBJ1-2; v_call: TRBV7-2; cdr3_nt: TGTGCCAGCAGCCCCCGGGACAGGGATAACTACACCTTC; cdr3_aa: CASSPRDRDNYTF
d_call: -; clone_size: -; j_call: TRBJ2-3; v_call: TRBV20-1; cdr3_nt: TGCAGTGCTGGTAGCGGAACGTTACTCACAGATACGCAGTATTTT; cdr3_aa: CSAGSGTLLTDTQYF
d_call: -; clone_size: -; j_call: TRBJ1-1; v_call: TRBV29-1; cdr3_nt: TGCAGCGTTGCAGTGGCGGGTGTTGACACTGAAGCTTTCTTT; cdr3_aa: CSVAVAGVDTEAFF
d_call: TRBD2; clone_size: -; j_call: TRBJ2-3; v_call: TRBV4-3; cdr3_nt: TGCGCCAGCAGCCGCTGGGCGGGGGTTGATACGCAGTATTTT; cdr3_aa: CASSRWAGVDTQYF
d_call: -; clone_size: -; j_call: TRBJ1-5; v_call: TRBV6-6; cdr3_nt: TGTGCCAGCAGTTACGGGGGCAACCAGCATTTT; cdr3_aa: CASSYGGNQHF
d_call: -; clone_size: few; j_call: TRBJ2-7; v_call: TRBV7-6; cdr3_nt: TGTGCCAGCAGCTTAGGGGGATCTTCGGAAAACGAGCAGTACTTC; cdr3_aa: CASSLGGSSENEQYF
d_call: -; clone_size: -; j_call: TRBJ1-3; v_call: TRBV29-1; cdr3_nt: TGCAGCGTTGAAGACTTAGTGGGCACCATATATTTT; cdr3_aa: CSVEDLVGTIYF
d_call: TRBD2; clone_size: -; j_call: TRBJ2-3; v_call: TRBV25-1; cdr3_nt: TGTGCCAGCAGACCCGGGACTAGCGGGATCGACGCAGATACGCAGTATTTT; cdr3_aa: CASRPGTSGIDADTQYF
d_call: TRBD1; clone_size: -; j_call: TRBJ1-2; v_call: TRBV5-1; cdr3_nt: TGCGCCAGCAGCTTGGAAGGGGGCGGCTATGGCTACAACTTC; cdr3_aa: CASSLEGGGYGYNF
d_call: TRBD2; clone_size: -; j_call: TRBJ2-1; v_call: TRBV5-1; cdr3_nt: TGCGCCAGCAGCCGTCGGGAGGATGAGCAGTTCTTC; cdr3_aa: CASSRREDEQFF
d_call: -; clone_size: few; j_call: TRBJ2-1; v_call: TRBV3-1; cdr3_nt: TGTGCCAGCAGCCAAGGGGCCGTTGGCGCCCTCAATGAGCAGTTCTTC; cdr3_aa: CASSQGAVGALNEQFF
d_call: -; clone_size: -; j_call: TRBJ2-7; v_call: TRBV5-1; cdr3_nt: TGCGCCAGCAGTCGCCCGGGAAAGGCCCACTACGAGCAGTACTTC; cdr3_aa: CASSRPGKAHYEQYF
d_call: -; clone_size: few; j_call: TRBJ2-5; v_call: TRBV15; cdr3_nt: TGTGCCACCAGCAGAGAAGTAGGGCGGGAGACCCAGTACTTC; cdr3_aa: CATSREVGRETQYF
d_call: TRBD2; clone_size: -; j_call: TRBJ2-1; v_call: TRBV3-1; cdr3_nt: TGTGCCAGCAGCCAAGTTGGTTTTAGCGGGGGACAACCCATTTACAATGAGCAGTTCTTC; cdr3_aa: CASSQVGFSGGQPIYNEQFF
d_call: TRBD1; clone_size: few; j_call: TRBJ1-4; v_call: TRBV28; cdr3_nt: TGTGCCAGCAGTTCCGGACAGGGGGCAAAGAAACTGTTTTTT; cdr3_aa: CASSSGQGAKKLFF
d_call: TRBD1; clone_size: few; j_call: TRBJ1-4; v_call: TRBV18; cdr3_nt: TGTGCCAGCTCCCTAGGACAGGGGGATATGAGTGAAAAACTGTTTTTT; cdr3_aa: CASSLGQGDMSEKLFF
d_call: -; clone_size: few; j_call: TRBJ2-7; v_call: TRBV19; cdr3_nt: TGTGCCAGTAGTATGAGGCTATCCTACGAGCAGTACTTC; cdr3_aa: CASSMRLSYEQYF
d_call: -; clone_size: many; j_call: TRBJ2-1; v_call: TRBV5-6; cdr3_nt: TGTGCCAGCAGCTGGGGGTCGCGGAAGAACTATGACTACAATGAGCAGTTCTTC; cdr3_aa: CASSWGSRKNYDYNEQFF
d_call: -; clone_size: few; j_call: TRBJ1-2; v_call: TRBV7-8; cdr3_nt: TGTGCCAGCAGCGCCCTGGACAGAGGCTATGGCTACACCTTC; cdr3_aa: CASSALDRGYGYTF
d_call: -; clone_size: few; j_call: TRBJ2-2; v_call: TRBV12-3/TRBV12-4; cdr3_nt: TGTGCCAGCAGTTCAGTCCCGCTGGGCACCGGGGAGCTGTTTTTT; cdr3_aa: CASSSVPLGTGELFF
d_call: -; clone_size: few; j_call: TRBJ1-5; v_call: TRBV3-1; cdr3_nt: TGTGCCAGCAGCCCGCGACAGCTTAGCAATCAGCCCCAGCATTTT; cdr3_aa: CASSPRQLSNQPQHF
d_call: -; clone_size: few; j_call: TRBJ2-7; v_call: TRBV5-5; cdr3_nt: TGTGCCAGCAGCCGGATCGGGGGTTCCTACGAGCAGTACTTC; cdr3_aa: CASSRIGGSYEQYF
d_call: -; clone_size: -; j_call: TRBJ1-4; v_call: TRBV12-3/TRBV12-4; cdr3_nt: TGTGCCAGCAGCCGCCAGGGGATTCCTAATGAAAAACTGTTTTTT; cdr3_aa: CASSRQGIPNEKLFF
d_call: -; clone_size: -; j_call: TRBJ2-1; v_call: TRBV4-1; cdr3_nt: TGCGCCAGCAGCCAAGCCCCGCTGGGGAATGAGCAGTTCTTC; cdr3_aa: CASSQAPLGNEQFF
d_call: -; clone_size: -; j_call: TRBJ1-2; v_call: TRBV29-1; cdr3_nt: TGCAGCGCGGGGACATCTAACTATGGCTACACCTTC; cdr3_aa: CSAGTSNYGYTF
d_call: TRBD2; clone_size: -; j_call: TRBJ2-1; v_call: TRBV4-2; cdr3_nt: TGTGCCAGCAGCCAAGATCAGGCTAGCGGGAGATACAATGAGCAGTTCTTC; cdr3_aa: CASSQDQASGRYNEQFF
d_call: TRBD2; clone_size: -; j_call: TRBJ2-2; v_call: TRBV7-9; cdr3_nt: TGTGCCAGCAGCTTAGCTGGCGGGAGATCCGGGGAGCTGTTTTTT; cdr3_aa: CASSLAGGRSGELFF
d_call: -; clone_size: few; j_call: TRBJ2-6; v_call: TRBV6-5; cdr3_nt: TGTGCCAGCAGTTACTCCGGCAGGGTTGGGGCCAACGTCCTGACTTTC; cdr3_aa: CASSYSGRVGANVLTF
d_call: -; clone_size: -; j_call: TRBJ2-5; v_call: TRBV6-5; cdr3_nt: TGTGCCAGCAGTTACTCTTGGGGGACAGAGACCCAGTACTTC; cdr3_aa: CASSYSWGTETQYF